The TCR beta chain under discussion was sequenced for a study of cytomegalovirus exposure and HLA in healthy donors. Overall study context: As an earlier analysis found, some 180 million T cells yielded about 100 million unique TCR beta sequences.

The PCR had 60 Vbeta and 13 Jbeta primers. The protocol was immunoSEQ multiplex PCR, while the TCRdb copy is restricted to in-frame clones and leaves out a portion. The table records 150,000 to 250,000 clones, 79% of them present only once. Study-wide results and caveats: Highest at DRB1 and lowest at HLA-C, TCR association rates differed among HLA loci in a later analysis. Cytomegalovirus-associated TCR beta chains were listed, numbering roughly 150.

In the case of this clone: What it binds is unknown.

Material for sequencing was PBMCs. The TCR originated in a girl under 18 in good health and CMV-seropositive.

CDR3: CASSLGPFHLGLSGYTF. The CDR3 nucleotides read TGTGCCAGCAGCTTAGGCCCCTTTCACCTCGGACTGAGTGGCTACACCTTC. This rearrangement joins TRBV7-6 to TRBJ1-2; the D is unclear. Trimming left V 1 base short and J 7 bases short, with 22 bases between. Germline CDR1 is SGHVS and CDR2 is FNYEAQ. The CDR3 has 17 residues. The whole variable domain, remainder taken from reference TRBV7-6 and TRBJ1-2, is GAGVSQSPRYKVTKRGQDVALRCDPISGHVSLYWYRQALGQGPEFLTYFNYEAQQDKSGLPNDRFSAERPEGSISTLTIQRTEQRDSAMYRCASSLGPFHLGLSGYTFGSGTRLTVV.